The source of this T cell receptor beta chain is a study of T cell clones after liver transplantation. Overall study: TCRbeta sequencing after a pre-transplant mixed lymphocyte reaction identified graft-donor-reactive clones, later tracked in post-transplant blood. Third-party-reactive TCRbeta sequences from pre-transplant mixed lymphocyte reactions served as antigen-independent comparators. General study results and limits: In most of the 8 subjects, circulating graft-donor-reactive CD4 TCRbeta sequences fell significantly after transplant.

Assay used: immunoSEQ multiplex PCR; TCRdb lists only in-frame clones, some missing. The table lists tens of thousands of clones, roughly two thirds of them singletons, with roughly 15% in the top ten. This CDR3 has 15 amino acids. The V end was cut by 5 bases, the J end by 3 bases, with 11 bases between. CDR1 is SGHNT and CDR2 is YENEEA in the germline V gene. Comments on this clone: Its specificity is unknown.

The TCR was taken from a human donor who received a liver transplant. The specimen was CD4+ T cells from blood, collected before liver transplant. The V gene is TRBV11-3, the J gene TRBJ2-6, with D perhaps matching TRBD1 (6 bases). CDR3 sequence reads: CASSRRGSGANVLTF. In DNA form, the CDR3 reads TGTGCCAGCAGCCGCAGGGGTAGTGGGGCCAACGTCCTGACTTTC. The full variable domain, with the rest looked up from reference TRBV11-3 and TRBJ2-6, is EAGVVQSPRYKIIEKKQPVAFWCNPISGHNTLYWYLQNLGQGPELLIRYENEEAVDDSQLPKDRFSAERLKGVDSTLKIQPAELGDSAVYLCASSRRGSGANVLTFGAGSRLTVL.